One sample yielded the 25 T cell receptor beta chains listed below, sequenced in a study of cytomegalovirus exposure and HLA in healthy donors. The study ran its PCR with 60 Vbeta and 13 Jbeta primers. The protocol was immunoSEQ multiplex PCR, while the TCRdb copy is restricted to in-frame clones and leaves out a portion. The sample shows 200,000 to 250,000 clones, around 80% of them seen only once. Specimen: PBMCs. The origin of the receptors is a woman in her thirties or forties in good health and CMV-seronegative.

The sample holds one count of this clone. The chain employs TRBV6-1 and TRBJ1-2, with TRBD1 as a possible D gene (5 bases). Trimming shortened V by 1 base and J by 4 bases, and 10 bases separated the two germline ends. CDR3 length equals 14 residues. CDR1 and CDR2 from the germline V gene are MNHNS and SASEGT. The CDR3 DNA reads TGTGCCAGCAGTGAAGGACAGCTCAGCTATGGCTACACCTTC. Protein: CASSEGQLSYGYTF.

The chain employs TRBV18 and TRBJ2-6, with 7 bases lining up with TRBD1. The V and J ends lost 0 bases and 4 bases, in that order; junction bases with no gene match: 6. CDR3 length: 17 residues. The germline gives CDR1 KGHSH, CDR2 LQKENI. The CDR3 DNA is TGTGCCAGCTCACCACCTAGACAGGGATCAGGGGCCAACGTCCTGACTTTC. This gives the protein CASSPPRQGSGANVLTF.

The chain combines TRBV5-6 with TRBJ2-3, with 7 positions matching TRBD1. The CDR3 extends over 16 amino acids. The V gene end was trimmed by 3 bases and the J gene end by 5 bases; junction bases not matched to a gene: 12. Germline V lookup: CDR1 SGHDT, CDR2 YYEEEE. DNA for the CDR3: TGTGCCAGCAGCTGGGGGACAGTAACCTCAGAAGATACGCAGTATTTT. It yields the protein CASSWGTVTSEDTQYF.

V gene TRBV7-9 combines with J gene TRBJ1-4; D is perhaps TRBD1 (5 bases). Trimming took 0 bases from V and 8 from J, leaving 13 bases between them. Germline V gene lookup returns CDR1 SEHNR and CDR2 FQNEAQ (reference sequence). The length of the CDR3 is 15 residues. The CDR3 loop reads CASSLAMGGSEKLFF. CDR3 nucleotide sequence: TGTGCCAGCAGCTTAGCCATGGGGGGAAGCGAAAAACTGTTTTTT.

This chain uses TRBV28 with TRBJ1-1, with D perhaps matching TRBD1 (5 bases). V gave up 4 bases and J gave up 7 bases, with 13 bases separating them. The germline V gene encodes CDR1 MDHEN and CDR2 SYDVKM. This CDR3 contains 13 residues. Here the CDR3 reads CASSSLGRGEAFF. CDR3 in DNA: TGTGCCAGCAGTTCCCTGGGTAGGGGTGAAGCTTTCTTT.

This chain links TRBV4-3 with TRBJ2-3; maybe TRBD2 (6 bases). Germline assignment: CDR1 LGHNA and CDR2 YSLEER. The CDR3 covers 15 residues. Between the trimmed V and J ends, which lost 0 bases and 3 bases, there was a span of 10 bases. The CDR3 reads CASSQEPGVTDTQYF. In DNA form, the CDR3 reads TGCGCCAGCAGCCAAGAACCGGGGGTAACAGATACGCAGTATTTT.

V is TRBV19 and J is TRBJ1-2; TRBD1 might be the D (5 bases). The CDR3 is 14 amino acids. Germline CDR1 is LNHDA and CDR2 is SQIVND (reference sequence). The V and J ends lost 7 bases and 9 bases respectively, with 21 bases between them. CDR3 loop: CASTRNPGGESYTF. As DNA, the CDR3 is TGTGCCAGTACCCGAAATCCCGGGGGGGAGAGCTACACCTTC.

V and J are TRBV19 and TRBJ2-3; D possibly corresponds to TRBD1 (7 bases). The CDR3 totals 15 residues. V was pared by 6 bases and J by 4 bases, with 17 bases between. From germline, CDR1 is LNHDA and CDR2 SQIVND (reference sequence). The CDR3 DNA reads TGTGCCAGTAGAACGTCTCGGAGGGGGCCAGATACGCAGTATTTT. This translates into CASRTSRRGPDTQYF.

On this clone itself: This same CDR3 is encoded by further DNA sequences in the sample. The gene calls are TRBV27 and TRBJ1-2, with TRBD1 as a possible D gene (5 bases). With 0 bases removed from V and 3 bases from J, the gap between germline ends came to 5 bases. Germline loops: CDR1 MNHEY, CDR2 SMNVEV (reference sequence). The CDR3 has 13 residues. CDR3 protein: CASSLSGDYGYTF. The DNA of the CDR3 is TGTGCCAGCAGTTTATCAGGGGACTATGGCTACACCTTC.

The chain couples TRBV2 to TRBJ1-4, with D possibly matching TRBD1 (5 bases). The CDR3 has 14 amino acids. V was clipped by 6 bases and J by 7 bases, with 15 bases between them. Germline assignment: CDR1 SNHLY and CDR2 FYNNEI. This CDR3 is CASRDTQGGEKLFF. The CDR3 coding sequence is TGTGCCAGCAGGGACACTCAGGGTGGTGAAAAACTGTTTTTT.

This sequence joins TRBV28 and TRBJ1-5; D unclear. From germline, CDR1 is MDHEN and CDR2 SYDVKM. This CDR3 comprises 11 residues. V lost 8 bases and J lost 0, with 2 bases in between. The CDR3 DNA sequence: TGTGCCAGCTATAGCAATCAGCCCCAGCATTTT. The encoded protein is CASYSNQPQHF. The full variable domain, its missing parts supplied by reference TRBV28 and TRBJ1-5, is DVKVTQSSRYLVKRTGEKVFLECVQDMDHENMFWYRQDPGLGLRLIYFSYDVKMKEKGDIPEGYSVSREKKERFSLILESASTNQTSMYLCASYSNQPQHFGDGTRLSIL.

The chain has TRBV13 and TRBJ2-3; 10 bases are a match to TRBD2. V trimming: 1 base; J trimming: 4 bases; junction bases outside the gene matches: 14. CDR1 and CDR2 (germline): PRHDT, FYEKMQ (reference sequence). The CDR3 spans 19 residues. The CDR3, as DNA: TGTGCCAGCAGCTTAGTAGGCGTAAGCGGGGGGGCCGTGGCAGATACGCAGTATTTT. As protein: CASSLVGVSGGAVADTQYF.

The rearrangement links TRBV4-1 to TRBJ2-7, with D unclear. CDR3 size: 16 residues. The germline CDR1 and CDR2 sequences are MGHRA and YSYEKL. The germline V and J ends were trimmed by 0 bases and 3 bases, with 15 bases remaining between them. CDR3 DNA: TGCGCCAGCAGCCAAGAAATGGCGCAACTAAGCTACGAGCAGTACTTC. It is translated as CASSQEMAQLSYEQYF.

The chain recombines TRBV6-1 with TRBJ2-7; 10 nucleotides match TRBD1. This CDR3 is 15 amino acids long. CDR1 and CDR2 from the germline V gene are MNHNS and SASEGT. V was clipped by 1 base and J by 0 bases; unmatched bases: 0. The DNA of the CDR3 is TGTGCCAGCAGTGAAGGGACAGGGGGCTCCTACGAGCAGTACTTC. This sequence encodes CASSEGTGGSYEQYF.

This clone occurred once. The chain carries TRBV18 and TRBJ2-3; D is unclear. This CDR3 region has 13 residues. The germline gives CDR1 KGHSH, CDR2 LQKENI. Trimming stripped 1 base from V and 2 bases from J, with 4 bases between. The CDR3 nucleotides are TGTGCCAGCTCACCACTATCCACAGATACGCAGTATTTT. Translated, it gives CASSPLSTDTQYF.

The chain joins TRBV9 to TRBJ1-6; a weak D match, TRBD1 (5 bases). CDR3 length equals 17 residues. CDR1 SGDLS and CDR2 YYNGEE come from the germline V gene. V lost 4 bases to trimming and J lost 0 bases, with 14 bases between them. The CDR3 spells CASSMGLPSSYNSPLHF. For the CDR3, the DNA is TGTGCCAGCAGCATGGGACTGCCGAGCTCCTATAATTCACCCCTCCACTTT.

This clone came up a few times. This chain uses TRBV6-1 with TRBJ2-4; 7 bases are shared with TRBD1. V lost 2 bases and J lost 8; bases outside the gene matches: 21. Germline-derived CDR1 and CDR2 are MNHNS and SASEGT. CDR3 length: 19 residues. DNA for the CDR3: TGTGCCAGCAGTGAATTTGGGATCCGACGAGGGACAGCCAGTGACATTCAGTACTTC. Translated, it gives CASSEFGIRRGTASDIQYF.

With respect to this clone: One end of the junction varies from germline; a read error may be responsible. The gene calls are TRBV7-7 and TRBJ2-1, with TRBD2 as a possible D gene (7 bases). From germline, CDR1 is SSHAT and CDR2 FNYEAQ (reference sequence). The length of the CDR3 is 15 residues. This CDR3 is CASSREGGVNNEQFF. The CDR3, as DNA: TGTGCTAGCAGCCGAGAGGGGGGGGTTAACAATGAGCAGTTCTTC.

The chain is built from TRBV7-3 and TRBJ2-2, with 9 bases lining up with TRBD2. J gave up 1 base and V 5 bases, and 8 bases lay outside the gene matches. In germline, CDR1 is SGHTA, CDR2 FQGTGA. This CDR3 comprises 17 residues. The CDR3 coding sequence is TGTGCCAGCAGCAAAGGCACGACTAGCGGGAACACCGGGGAGCTGTTTTTT. Amino acid sequence: CASSKGTTSGNTGELFF.

The chain has TRBV7-6 and TRBJ2-1; TRBD2 aligns across 8 bases. CDR3 size: 14 residues. Unmatched junction bases numbered 10, after V lost 6 bases and J lost 9 bases. CDR1 and CDR2 (germline): SGHVS, FNYEAQ. The CDR3 loop is CASSPSGPRIEQFF. The CDR3 DNA reads TGTGCCAGCAGTCCTAGCGGGCCCCGTATTGAGCAGTTCTTC.

This chain uses TRBV2 with TRBJ1-1; 7 nucleotides match TRBD1. Germline lookup yields CDR1 SNHLY and CDR2 FYNNEI. The CDR3 spans 13 residues. With V trimmed by 8 bases and J by 5 bases, 8 bases remained unmatched. The CDR3 DNA follows: TGTGCCAGCCGAAGAGAGGGGGCAACTGAAGCTTTCTTT. Translating gives CASRREGATEAFF.

The V and J genes are TRBV6-4 and TRBJ2-3, with 12 bases fitting TRBD2. Germline-derived CDR1 and CDR2 are MRHNA and SNTAGT. This CDR3 region has 18 residues. V lost 7 bases, J lost 5 bases, and 16 bases stayed unmatched. CDR3 in DNA: TGTGCCAGCACCGACTCGGCTAGCGGGGGGGCCTGGGGAGATACGCAGTATTTT. Its translation is CASTDSASGGAWGDTQYF.

The chain combines TRBV19 with TRBJ2-5; D is possibly TRBD1 (7 bases). Between the trimmed V and J ends, which lost 0 bases and 5 bases, there was a span of 13 bases. The CDR3 length is 15 residues. Germline CDR1 LNHDA, CDR2 SQIVND (reference sequence). CDR3 sequence (DNA): TGTGCCAGTAGTATAGATGGGCAGGGGGGTGAGACCCAGTACTTC. Residues: CASSIDGQGGETQYF. The full variable domain, with the rest looked up from reference TRBV19 and TRBJ2-5, is DGGITQSPKYLFRKEGQNVTLSCEQNLNHDAMYWYRQDPGQGLRLIYYSQIVNDFQKGDIAEGYSVSREKKESFPLTVTSAQKNPTAFYLCASSIDGQGGETQYFGPGTRLLVL.

The chain combines TRBV5-4 with TRBJ2-7, with D possibly TRBD2 on 5 matching bases. In germline, CDR1 is SGHNT, CDR2 YYREEE (reference sequence). This CDR3 spans 15 amino acids. Trimming pared 4 bases from V and 2 bases from J, leaving 16 bases between. The CDR3 loop is CASSVHAGLPYEQYF. CDR3 nucleotides: TGTGCCAGCAGCGTACATGCGGGCTTACCCTACGAGCAGTACTTC.

The chain employs TRBV6-5 and TRBJ1-2, with a weak D call TRBD1 (5 bases). The CDR3 has 12 amino acids. V was shortened by 7 bases and J by 7 bases, with 13 bases between the two germline ends. In germline, CDR1 is MNHEY, CDR2 SVGAGI. The CDR3 protein is CASTQGFSGYTF. Written as DNA, the CDR3 is TGTGCCAGCACCCAGGGTTTTTCTGGCTACACCTTC.